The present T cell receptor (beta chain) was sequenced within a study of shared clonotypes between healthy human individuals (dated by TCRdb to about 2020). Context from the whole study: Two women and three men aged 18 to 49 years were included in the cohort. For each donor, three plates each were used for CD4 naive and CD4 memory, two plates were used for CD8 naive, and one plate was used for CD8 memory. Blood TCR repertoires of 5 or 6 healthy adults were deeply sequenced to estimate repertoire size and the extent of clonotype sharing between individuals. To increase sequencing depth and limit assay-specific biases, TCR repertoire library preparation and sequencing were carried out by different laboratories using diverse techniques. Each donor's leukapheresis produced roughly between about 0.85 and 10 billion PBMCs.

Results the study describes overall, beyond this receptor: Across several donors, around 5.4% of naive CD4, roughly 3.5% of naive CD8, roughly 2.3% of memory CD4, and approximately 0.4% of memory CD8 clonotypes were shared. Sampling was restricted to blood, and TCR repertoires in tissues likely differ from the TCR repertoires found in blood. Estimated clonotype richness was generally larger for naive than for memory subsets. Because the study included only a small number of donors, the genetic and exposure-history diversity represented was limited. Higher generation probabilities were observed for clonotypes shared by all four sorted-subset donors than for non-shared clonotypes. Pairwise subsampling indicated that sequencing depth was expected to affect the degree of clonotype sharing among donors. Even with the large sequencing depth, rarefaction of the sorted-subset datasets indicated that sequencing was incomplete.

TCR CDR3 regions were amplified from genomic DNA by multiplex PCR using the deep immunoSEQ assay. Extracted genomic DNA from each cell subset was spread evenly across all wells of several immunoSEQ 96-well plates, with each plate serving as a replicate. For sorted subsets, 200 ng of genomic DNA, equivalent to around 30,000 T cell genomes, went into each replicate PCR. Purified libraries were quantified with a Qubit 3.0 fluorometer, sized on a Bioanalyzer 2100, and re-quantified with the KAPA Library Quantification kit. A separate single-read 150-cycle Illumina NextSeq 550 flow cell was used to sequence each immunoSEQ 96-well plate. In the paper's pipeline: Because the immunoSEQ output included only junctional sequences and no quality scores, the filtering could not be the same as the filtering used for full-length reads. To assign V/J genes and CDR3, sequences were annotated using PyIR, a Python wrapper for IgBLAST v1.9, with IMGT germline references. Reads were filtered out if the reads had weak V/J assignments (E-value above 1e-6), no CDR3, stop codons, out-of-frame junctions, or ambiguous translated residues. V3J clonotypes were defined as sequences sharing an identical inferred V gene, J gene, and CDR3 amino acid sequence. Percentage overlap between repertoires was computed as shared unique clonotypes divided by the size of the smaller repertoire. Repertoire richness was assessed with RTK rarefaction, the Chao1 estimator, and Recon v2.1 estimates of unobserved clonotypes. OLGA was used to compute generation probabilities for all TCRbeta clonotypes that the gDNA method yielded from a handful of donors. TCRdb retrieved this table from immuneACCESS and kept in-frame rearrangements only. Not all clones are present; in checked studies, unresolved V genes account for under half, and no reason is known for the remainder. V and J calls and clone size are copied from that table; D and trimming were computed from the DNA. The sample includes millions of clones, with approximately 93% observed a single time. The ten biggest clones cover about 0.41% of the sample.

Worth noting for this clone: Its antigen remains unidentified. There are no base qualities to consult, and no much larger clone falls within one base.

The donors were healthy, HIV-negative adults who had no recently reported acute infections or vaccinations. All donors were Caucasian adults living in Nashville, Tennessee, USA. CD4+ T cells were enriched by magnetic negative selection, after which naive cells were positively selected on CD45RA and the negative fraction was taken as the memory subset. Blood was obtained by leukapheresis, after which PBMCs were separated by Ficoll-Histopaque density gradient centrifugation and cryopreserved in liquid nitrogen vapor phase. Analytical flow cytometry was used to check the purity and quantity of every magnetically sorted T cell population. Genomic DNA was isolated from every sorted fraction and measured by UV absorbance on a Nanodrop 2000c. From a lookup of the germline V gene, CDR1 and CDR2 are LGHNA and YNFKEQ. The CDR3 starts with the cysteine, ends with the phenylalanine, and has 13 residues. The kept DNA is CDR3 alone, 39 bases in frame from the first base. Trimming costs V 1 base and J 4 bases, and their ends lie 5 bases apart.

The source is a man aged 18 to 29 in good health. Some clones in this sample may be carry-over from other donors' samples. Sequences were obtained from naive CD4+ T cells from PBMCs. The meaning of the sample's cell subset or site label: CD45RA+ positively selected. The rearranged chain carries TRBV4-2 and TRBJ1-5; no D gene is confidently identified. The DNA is TGTGCCAGCAGCCAAGCGCAGAATCAGCCCCAGCATTTT. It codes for CASSQAQNQPQHF.